The text below deals with one T cell receptor (beta chain). Its antigen is currently unknown. The PCR was carried out with 60 Vbeta primers and 13 Jbeta primers. Profiling relied on immunoSEQ multiplex PCR, and the TCRdb table lists in-frame clones only, not all of them. The sample consists of tens of thousands of clones, roughly two thirds of them appearing once. This specimen comes from a study of cytomegalovirus exposure and HLA in healthy donors. Whole-study findings and limits: Among donors in an Asian-associated ancestry cluster, a later analysis reportedly found fewer N-insertions than the approximately 700-donor mean.

V was cut by 0 bases and J by 2 bases, with 10 bases left in between. This CDR3 is built from 15 residues. Germline V gene lookup returns CDR1 SGHRS and CDR2 YFSETQ. The sample taken for sequencing was PBMCs. The clonotype originates from a woman in her forties or fifties in good health and CMV-seropositive. V and J are TRBV5-1 and TRBJ2-3; perhaps TRBD1 as D (5 bases). CDR3 sequence: CASSLGSGSTDTQYF. The CDR3 nucleotides read TGCGCCAGCAGCTTGGGGTCAGGGTCCACAGATACGCAGTATTTT.